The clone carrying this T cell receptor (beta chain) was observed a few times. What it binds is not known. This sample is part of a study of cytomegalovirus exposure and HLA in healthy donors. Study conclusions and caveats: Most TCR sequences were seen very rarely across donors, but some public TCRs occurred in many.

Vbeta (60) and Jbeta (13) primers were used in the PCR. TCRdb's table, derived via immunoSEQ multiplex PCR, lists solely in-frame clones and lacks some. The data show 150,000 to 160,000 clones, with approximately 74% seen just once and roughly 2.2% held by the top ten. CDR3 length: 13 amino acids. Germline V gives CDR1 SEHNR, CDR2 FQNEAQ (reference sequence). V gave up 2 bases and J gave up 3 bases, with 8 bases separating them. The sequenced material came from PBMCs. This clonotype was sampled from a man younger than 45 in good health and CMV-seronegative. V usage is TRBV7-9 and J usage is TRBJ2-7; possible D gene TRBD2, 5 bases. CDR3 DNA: TGTGCCAGCAGCTTATCCGGGGACTACGAGCAGTACTTC. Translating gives CASSLSGDYEQYF. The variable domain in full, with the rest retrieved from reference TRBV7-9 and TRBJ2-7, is DTGVSQNPRHKITKRGQNVTFRCDPISEHNRLYWYRQTLGQGPEFLTYFQNEAQLEKSRLLSDRFSAERPKGSFSTLEIQRTEQGDSAMYLCASSLSGDYEQYFGPGTRLTVT.